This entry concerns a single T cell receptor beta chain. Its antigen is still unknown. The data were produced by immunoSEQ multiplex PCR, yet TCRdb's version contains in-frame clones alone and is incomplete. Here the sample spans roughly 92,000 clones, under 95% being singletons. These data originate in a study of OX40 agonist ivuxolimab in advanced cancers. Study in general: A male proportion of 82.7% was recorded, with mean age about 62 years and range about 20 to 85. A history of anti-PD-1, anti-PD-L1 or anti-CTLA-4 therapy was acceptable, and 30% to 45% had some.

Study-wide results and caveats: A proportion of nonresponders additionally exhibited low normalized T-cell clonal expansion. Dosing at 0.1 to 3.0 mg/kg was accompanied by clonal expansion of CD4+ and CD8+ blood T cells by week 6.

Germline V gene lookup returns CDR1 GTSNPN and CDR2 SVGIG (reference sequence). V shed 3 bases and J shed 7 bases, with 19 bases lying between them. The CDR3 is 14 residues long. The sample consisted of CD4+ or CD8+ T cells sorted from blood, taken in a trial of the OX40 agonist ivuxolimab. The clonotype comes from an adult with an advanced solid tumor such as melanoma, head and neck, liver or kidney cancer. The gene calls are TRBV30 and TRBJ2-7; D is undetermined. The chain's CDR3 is CAWRSRASNYEQYF. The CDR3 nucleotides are TGTGCCTGGAGAAGCCGGGCCTCAAACTATGAGCAGTACTTC.